This T cell receptor (beta chain) was recorded in a study of a mutant IDH1 vaccine in newly diagnosed glioma. Study as a whole: First vaccine doses came 4-6 weeks after radiotherapy alone, or with temozolomide cycles. Patients had received radiotherapy, temozolomide, or both previously, most receiving both. Of the patients given treatment, approximately 60% were male and about 38% were female, and a mean age of roughly 40 years was recorded.

As for time point: week 35, safety follow-up. It was 300 ug of mutant IDH1 20-mer peptide that made up each vaccine dose, given with topical imiquimod. Sequenced by immunoSEQ multiplex PCR; TCRdb stores in-frame clones only, minus some. Among approximately 43,000 clones listed, approximately 92% were seen once. For this clone: Its antigen is not identified.

Trimming cost V 3 bases and J 3 bases; bases outside gene matches: 7. The CDR3 extends over 16 amino acids. The V gene's germline CDR1 is SGHTA and CDR2 FQGTGA. The J gene is TRBJ2-3, the V gene TRBV7-3; 9 bases are a match to TRBD1. The TCR sequence derives from a man between 35 and 55 years old with glioma. The material was PBMCs, obtained from a glioma patient whose treatment included an IDH1 peptide vaccine. CDR3 protein: CASSFSRQGGTDTQYF. The CDR3 coding sequence is TGTGCCAGCAGCTTCTCGCGACAGGGGGGTACAGATACGCAGTATTTT.